These T cell receptor beta chains were read from a single sample in a study of CD8 T cells in ankylosing spondylitis. In TCRdb, the 5' RACE reads were re-called with MiXCR into one record per CDR3 protein. The sample lists about 160,000 distinct CDR3 sequences, approximately 20% occurring once. What was sequenced was blood, either unsorted or a sorted T cell fraction (not recorded which). Receptors originate from a male donor with ankylosing spondylitis or in good health (not recorded which). Both conserved end residues are part of each CDR3. The D gene is left open where the match is weak. Where a row states a size, it is once, few, many or the class of an expanded clone; other rows omit it.

.	TRBV5-5	.	TRBJ1-1	TGTGCCAGCAGCTTGGGGGCGCGGGACACTGAAGCTTTCTTT	CASSLGARDTEAFF
TRBD2	TRBV14	.	TRBJ2-1	TGTGCCAGCAGCCCTCGACCTCTAGCGGGAGGGGCCAATGAGCAGTTCTTC	CASSPRPLAGGANEQFF
TRBD2	TRBV20-1	many	TRBJ2-7	TGCAGTGCTACCGGGACTAGCGGGACCAGGGCCTACGAGCAGTACTTC	CSATGTSGTRAYEQYF
TRBD2	TRBV5-1	few	TRBJ2-2	TGCGCCAGCAGCTCCGGAGGCACCGGGACTAGTAAGGCCGGGGAGCTGTTTTTT	CASSSGGTGTSKAGELFF
.	TRBV20-1	.	TRBJ1-6	TGCAGTGCTAGAGAATTACAGTTCTCCTATAATTCACCCCTCCACTTT	CSARELQFSYNSPLHF
TRBD2	TRBV24-1	many	TRBJ2-1	TGTGCCACCAGTGATCCACTGGGGGGGTCCTACAATGAGCAGTTCTTC	CATSDPLGGSYNEQFF
TRBD1	TRBV6-1	.	TRBJ1-2	TGTGCCAGCAGCAGGCTGGGACAGGTTGACTATGGCTACACCTTC	CASSRLGQVDYGYTF
.	TRBV12-3/TRBV12-4	few	TRBJ1-3	TGTGCCAGCAGTTTTTTGAGGCGGGCAGGGGAAGGAAACACCATATATTTT	CASSFLRRAGEGNTIYF
.	TRBV5-5	.	TRBJ1-1	TGTGCCAGCAGCGGCCAACAAAGGAACACTGAAGCTTTCTTT	CASSGQQRNTEAFF
.	TRBV5-1	medium-sized	TRBJ1-1	TGCGCCAGCAGCCCATACCCGGGACGGACGAACACTGAAGCTTTCTTT	CASSPYPGRTNTEAFF
.	TRBV5-1	.	TRBJ2-1	TGCGCCAGCAGCTTCCCGGGGAATCAGCAGTTCTTC	CASSFPGNQQFF
TRBD2	TRBV20-1	.	TRBJ2-5	TGCAGCGCTACTAGCGGGAGTGAGACCCAGTACTTC	CSATSGSETQYF
.	TRBV29-1	.	TRBJ2-1	TGCAGCGTTGACAATCGGAGTGAGCAGTTCTTC	CSVDNRSEQFF
.	TRBV21-1	.	TRBJ1-1	TGTGCCAGCAGCCATCCTCGGACAGCGAACACTGAAGCTTTCTTT	CASSHPRTANTEAFF
.	TRBV6-2/TRBV6-3	many	TRBJ2-2	TGTGCCAGCAGTTACCCTTGGACAAGCCAATGGGAGCTGTTTTTT	CASSYPWTSQWELFF
.	TRBV6-6	.	TRBJ2-3	TGTGCCAGCACCCTTGACACAGATACGCAGTATTTT	CASTLDTDTQYF
TRBD2	TRBV5-1	many	TRBJ2-2	TGCGCCAGCGGGACTAGCGGGAGTACCGGGGAGCTGTTTTTT	CASGTSGSTGELFF
.	TRBV29-1	.	TRBJ2-4	TGCAGCGTTGAACAGGGACGGGAAAACATTCAGTACTTC	CSVEQGRENIQYF
.	TRBV23-1	few	TRBJ2-1	TGCGCCAGCAGTCCCTATCACTACCGGGTTATATACAATGAGCAGTTCTTC	CASSPYHYRVIYNEQFF
.	TRBV29-1	.	TRBJ1-2	TGCAGCTCCGAGGGAAGCTATGGCTACACCTTC	CSSEGSYGYTF
.	TRBV19	many	TRBJ1-1	TGTGCCAGTAGTATTCAAGCGGACACTGAAGCTTTCTTT	CASSIQADTEAFF
.	TRBV20-1	many	TRBJ1-2	TGCAGTGCTAGTCAGGCAGAGGATGGCTACACCTTC	CSASQAEDGYTF
.	TRBV12-3/TRBV12-4	.	TRBJ2-1	TGTGCCAGCAGCCTAAGCGGGCCCCAGTTCTTC	CASSLSGPQFF
TRBD1	TRBV18	.	TRBJ1-2	TGTGCCAGCTCACCGTCTGCAGGGGGCGGCTATGGCTACACCTTC	CASSPSAGGGYGYTF
.	TRBV19	.	TRBJ1-5	TGTGCCAGTAGTGCCCAGGGTTTTGGCAATCAGCCCCAGCATTTT	CASSAQGFGNQPQHF
TRBD2	TRBV9	many	TRBJ2-3	TGTGCCAGCAGCCCGAGCGGGACGGAGGCAGATACGCAGTATTTT	CASSPSGTEADTQYF
.	TRBV18	.	TRBJ1-1	TGTGCCAGCTCACCCCTCGACCCCTCGTCATTTAACACTGAAGCTTTCTTT	CASSPLDPSSFNTEAFF
.	TRBV5-5	few	TRBJ2-1	TGTGCCAGCAGCCACTCGGGGGCTTACAATGAGCAGTTCTTC	CASSHSGAYNEQFF
.	TRBV30	.	TRBJ2-2	TGTGCCTGGAGGCACATTGACGGGGCCGGGGAGCTGTTTTTT	CAWRHIDGAGELFF
.	TRBV5-1	many	TRBJ1-1	TGCGCCAGCAGCTTGGCCGCAGGGAACACTGAAGCTTTCTTT	CASSLAAGNTEAFF
TRBD1	TRBV7-8	.	TRBJ1-1	TGTGCCAGCAGCAGCGAGGGACAGCAAATGAACACTGAAGCTTTCTTT	CASSSEGQQMNTEAFF
TRBD1	TRBV2	few	TRBJ2-3	TGTGCCAGCAGTGTGCACAGGGGGCAATGGGGCACAGATACGCAGTATTTT	CASSVHRGQWGTDTQYF
TRBD1	TRBV7-9	.	TRBJ2-1	TGTGCCAGCAGCATCGGACAGGGTTCCTACAATGAGCAGTTCTTC	CASSIGQGSYNEQFF
TRBD2	TRBV5-1	many	TRBJ2-1	TGCGCCAGCAGCTCCTTGGGGGGGATCAATGAGCAGTTCTTC	CASSSLGGINEQFF
.	TRBV29-1	few	TRBJ2-1	TGCAGCGTTGAGGCGGCCGGGACTCGTTACAATGAGCAGTTCTTC	CSVEAAGTRYNEQFF
.	TRBV20-1	.	TRBJ1-5	TGCAGTGCTAGAGGGGGGGGCAGGGGAATCGATCAGCCCCAGCATTTT	CSARGGGRGIDQPQHF
TRBD2	TRBV11-2	.	TRBJ2-3	TGTGCCAGCAGCCAGGGACTAGCGGGAGAACGGGGCACAGATACGCAGTATTTT	CASSQGLAGERGTDTQYF
.	TRBV11-2	.	TRBJ1-4	TGTGCCAGCAGCTTAGCCGCCTTGGGCGAAAAACTGTTTTTT	CASSLAALGEKLFF
.	TRBV10-1	few	TRBJ1-6	TGCGCCAGCGTATCTCGTCAGGGATTCCAGAGCTCCTATAATTCACCCCTCCACTTT	CASVSRQGFQSSYNSPLHF
TRBD2	TRBV29-1	many	TRBJ2-1	TGCAGCGTTCAAGGATACGGGACTAGCACCTACAATGAGCAGTTCTTC	CSVQGYGTSTYNEQFF
TRBD1	TRBV29-1	few	TRBJ2-7	TGCAGCGTGGATGGACAGGGGGGTCCCGGCTACTACGAGCAGTACTTC	CSVDGQGGPGYYEQYF
.	TRBV7-9	few	TRBJ1-1	TGTGCCAGCAGCTTGGGACACAACACTGAAGCTTTCTTT	CASSLGHNTEAFF
TRBD1	TRBV5-1	.	TRBJ1-1	TGCGCCAGCAGCTTGGGAAGCGGGACAGGGGACGTGTGGAACACTGAAGCTTTCTTT	CASSLGSGTGDVWNTEAFF